These T cell receptor beta chains were read from a single sample in a study of identical twins. Via MiXCR, TCRdb re-called the 5' RACE reads, giving one row per CDR3 protein. The table shows 640,000 or so distinct CDR3 sequences, with around 6% occurring only once. The specimen sequenced was naive T cells sorted from blood. The receptors derive from a man aged 18 to 29 in good health. CDR3s include the opening cysteine and the closing phenylalanine or tryptophan. A D gene is named only where the DNA matches it firmly. Not all rows give a size; the values are once, few, many and, for expanded clones, a class.

j_call,v_call,clone_size,d_call,cdr3_nt,cdr3_aa
TRBJ2-2,TRBV7-9,-,-,TGTGCCAGCAGCCCTCGGTCCAGGAACACCGGGGAGCTGTTTTTT,CASSPRSRNTGELFF
TRBJ2-7,TRBV6-2/TRBV6-3,-,-,TGTGCCAGCAGTTACGAGAGCGGTATCTACGAGCAGTACTTC,CASSYESGIYEQYF
TRBJ2-1,TRBV5-1,-,-,TGCGCCAGCAGCTCACAGACCAATGAGCAGTTCTTC,CASSSQTNEQFF
TRBJ1-2,TRBV29-1,many,-,TGCAGCGTCGAACTACCACAGGGTTATGGCTACACCTTC,CSVELPQGYGYTF
TRBJ2-1,TRBV29-1,many,TRBD2,TGCAGCGTTGACCTTTTAGCGGGGAGCTCCTACAATGAGCAGTTCTTC,CSVDLLAGSSYNEQFF
TRBJ1-6,TRBV30,-,TRBD1,TGTGCCTCCAAGGGACAGGGGAATTCACCCCTCCACTTT,CASKGQGNSPLHF
TRBJ1-3,TRBV7-8,few,-,TGTGCCAGCAGCTTTTTTTCTGGAAACACCATATATTTT,CASSFFSGNTIYF
TRBJ1-1,TRBV5-6,many,-,TGTGCCAGCAGCTTGGTGAAGGGCACTGAAGCTTTCTTT,CASSLVKGTEAFF
TRBJ2-1,TRBV20-1,many,TRBD2,TGCAGTGCTAGAGAGGTTAGCGGGAGTTCCTACAATGAGCAGTTCTTC,CSAREVSGSSYNEQFF
TRBJ2-2,TRBV29-1,many,-,TGCAGCGGGGGATTCACCGGGGAGCTGTTTTTT,CSGGFTGELFF
TRBJ2-1,TRBV12-3/TRBV12-4,many,TRBD2,TGTGCCAGCAGTACTAGCGGCTACAATGAGCAGTTCTTC,CASSTSGYNEQFF
TRBJ2-2,TRBV6-5,many,TRBD2,TGTGCCAGCAGTTACGTGGGACTAGCGGGGGCCGGGGAGCTGTTTTTT,CASSYVGLAGAGELFF
TRBJ1-5,TRBV4-2,few,-,TGTGCCAGCAGCCACAGTGGTGAAGGGAATCAGCCCCAGCATTTT,CASSHSGEGNQPQHF
TRBJ1-1,TRBV29-1,many,-,TGCAGCGTTGTCTGGCGGCTGAACACTGAAGCTTTCTTT,CSVVWRLNTEAFF
TRBJ2-5,TRBV24-1,many,-,TGTGCCACCAGTGATTTCAGGGAATCCCAAGAGACCCAGTACTTC,CATSDFRESQETQYF
TRBJ1-1,TRBV20-1,many,-,TGCAGTGCTAGTAGTGGCTTGAACACTGAAGCTTTCTTT,CSASSGLNTEAFF